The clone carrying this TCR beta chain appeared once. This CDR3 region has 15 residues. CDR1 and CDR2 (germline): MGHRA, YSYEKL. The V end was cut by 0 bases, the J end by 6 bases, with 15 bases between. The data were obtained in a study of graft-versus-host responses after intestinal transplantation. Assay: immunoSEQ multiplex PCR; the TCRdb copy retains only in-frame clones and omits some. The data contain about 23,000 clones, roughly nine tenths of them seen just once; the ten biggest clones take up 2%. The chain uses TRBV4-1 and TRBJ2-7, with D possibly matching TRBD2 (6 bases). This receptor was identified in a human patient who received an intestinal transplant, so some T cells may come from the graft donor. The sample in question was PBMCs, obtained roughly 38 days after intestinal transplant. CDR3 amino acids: CASSQDPGSRGEQYF. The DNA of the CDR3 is TGCGCCAGCAGCCAAGATCCCGGGAGTCGAGGCGAGCAGTACTTC.